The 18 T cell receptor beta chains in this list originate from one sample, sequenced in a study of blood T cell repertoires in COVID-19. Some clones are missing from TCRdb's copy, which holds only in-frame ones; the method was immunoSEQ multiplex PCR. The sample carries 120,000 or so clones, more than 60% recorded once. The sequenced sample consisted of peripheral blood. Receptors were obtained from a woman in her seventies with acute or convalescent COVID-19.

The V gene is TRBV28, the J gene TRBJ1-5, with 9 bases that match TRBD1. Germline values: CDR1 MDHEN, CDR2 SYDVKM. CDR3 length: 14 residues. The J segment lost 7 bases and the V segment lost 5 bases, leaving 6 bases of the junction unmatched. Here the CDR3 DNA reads TGTGCCAGCAGTCCACAGGGGGCTGGGCAGCCCCAGCATTTT. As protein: CASSPQGAGQPQHF.

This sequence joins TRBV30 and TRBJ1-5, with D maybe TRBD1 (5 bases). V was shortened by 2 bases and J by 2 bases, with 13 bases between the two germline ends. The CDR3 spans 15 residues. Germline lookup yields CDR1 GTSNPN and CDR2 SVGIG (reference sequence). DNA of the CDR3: TGTGCCTGGAGTCGAACAGGTTCAGGCAATCAGCCCCAGCATTTT. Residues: CAWSRTGSGNQPQHF.

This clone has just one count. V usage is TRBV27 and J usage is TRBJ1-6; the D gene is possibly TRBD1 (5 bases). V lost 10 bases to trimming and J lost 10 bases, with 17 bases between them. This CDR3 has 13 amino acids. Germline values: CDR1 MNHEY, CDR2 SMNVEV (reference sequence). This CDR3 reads CATTPTRGSPLHF. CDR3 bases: TGTGCCACCACCCCCACGCGGGGGTCACCCCTCCACTTT.

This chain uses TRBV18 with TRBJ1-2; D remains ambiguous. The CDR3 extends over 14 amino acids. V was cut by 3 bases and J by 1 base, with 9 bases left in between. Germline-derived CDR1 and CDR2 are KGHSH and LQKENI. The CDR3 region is CASSPTRDNYGYTF. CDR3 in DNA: TGTGCCAGCTCACCTACGAGAGATAACTATGGCTACACCTTC.

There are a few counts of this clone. The CDR3 loop reads CASSVVRTREETQYF. CDR3 nucleotides: TGTGCCAGCAGCGTAGTTCGGACTCGGGAAGAGACCCAGTACTTC. The chain uses TRBV9 and TRBJ2-5, with D possibly TRBD2 on 5 matching bases. Trimming removed 0 bases from V and 3 bases from J, with 12 bases in between. The CDR3 is 15 residues long. Germline V gene lookup returns CDR1 SGDLS and CDR2 YYNGEE. Supplemented by reference TRBV9 and TRBJ2-5, the full variable domain reads DSGVTQTPKHLITATGQRVTLRCSPRSGDLSVYWYQQSLDQGLQFLIQYYNGEERAKGNILERFSAQQFPDLHSELNLSSLELGDSALYFCASSVVRTREETQYFGPGTRLLVL.

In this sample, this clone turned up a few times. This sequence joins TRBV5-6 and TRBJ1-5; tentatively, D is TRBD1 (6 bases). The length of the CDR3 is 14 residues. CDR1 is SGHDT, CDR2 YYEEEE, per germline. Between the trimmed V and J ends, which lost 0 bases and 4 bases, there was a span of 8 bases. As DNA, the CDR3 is TGTGCCAGCAGCTTGGGCAGGGGTAATCAGCCCCAGCATTTT. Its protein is CASSLGRGNQPQHF.

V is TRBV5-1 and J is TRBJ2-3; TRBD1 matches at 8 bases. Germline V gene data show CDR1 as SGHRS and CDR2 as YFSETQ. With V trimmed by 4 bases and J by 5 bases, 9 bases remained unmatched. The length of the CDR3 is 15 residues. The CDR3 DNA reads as TGCGCCAGCAGCCTCCCCAGGGGGCAGGTAGATACGCAGTATTTT. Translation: CASSLPRGQVDTQYF.

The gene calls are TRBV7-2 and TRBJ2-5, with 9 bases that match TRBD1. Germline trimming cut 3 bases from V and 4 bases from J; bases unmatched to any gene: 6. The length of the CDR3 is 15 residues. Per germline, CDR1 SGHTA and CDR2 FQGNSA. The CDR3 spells CASSFGTGYLETQYF. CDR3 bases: TGTGCCAGCAGCTTCGGGACAGGGTATCTAGAGACCCAGTACTTC.

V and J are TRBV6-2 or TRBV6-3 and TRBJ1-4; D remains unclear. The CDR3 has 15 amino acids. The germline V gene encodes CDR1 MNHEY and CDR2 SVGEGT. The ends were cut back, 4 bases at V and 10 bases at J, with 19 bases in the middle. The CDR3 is CASSFLPYREAKLFF. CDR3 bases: TGTGCCAGCAGTTTTTTGCCTTATAGGGAGGCAAAACTGTTTTTT.

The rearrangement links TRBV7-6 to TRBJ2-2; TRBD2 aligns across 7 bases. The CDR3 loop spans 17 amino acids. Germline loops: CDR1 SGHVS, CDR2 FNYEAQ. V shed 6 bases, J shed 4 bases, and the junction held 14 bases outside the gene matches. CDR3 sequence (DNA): TGTGCCAGCAGAAGCAGGGCGGGAGACGCGGGCACCGGGGAGCTGTTTTTT. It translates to CASRSRAGDAGTGELFF. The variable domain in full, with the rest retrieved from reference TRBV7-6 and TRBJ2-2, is GAGVSQSPRYKVTKRGQDVALRCDPISGHVSLYWYRQALGQGPEFLTYFNYEAQQDKSGLPNDRFSAERPEGSISTLTIQRTEQRDSAMYRCASRSRAGDAGTGELFFGEGSRLTVL.

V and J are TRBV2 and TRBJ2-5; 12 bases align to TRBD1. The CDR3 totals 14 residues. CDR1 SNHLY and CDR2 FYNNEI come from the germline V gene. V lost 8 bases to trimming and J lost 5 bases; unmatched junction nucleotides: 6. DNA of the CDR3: TGTGCCAGCGGGCGGGACAGGGGGCGGGAGACCCAGTACTTC. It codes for CASGRDRGRETQYF.

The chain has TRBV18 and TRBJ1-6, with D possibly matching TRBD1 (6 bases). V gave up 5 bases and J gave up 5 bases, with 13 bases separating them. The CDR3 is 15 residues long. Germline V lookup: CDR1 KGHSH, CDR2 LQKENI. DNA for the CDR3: TGTGCCAGCTCATTCTACAGGGCGGATAATTCACCCCTCCACTTT. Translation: CASSFYRADNSPLHF. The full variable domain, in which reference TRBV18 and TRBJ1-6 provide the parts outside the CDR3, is NAGVMQNPRHLVRRRGQEARLRCSPMKGHSHVYWYRQLPEEGLKFMVYLQKENIIDESGMPKERFSAEFPKEGPSILRIQQVVRGDSAAYFCASSFYRADNSPLHFGNGTRLTVT.

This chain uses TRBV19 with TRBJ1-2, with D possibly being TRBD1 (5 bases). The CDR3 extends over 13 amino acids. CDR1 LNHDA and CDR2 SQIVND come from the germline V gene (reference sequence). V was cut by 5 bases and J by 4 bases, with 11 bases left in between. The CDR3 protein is CASSFGRGYGYTF. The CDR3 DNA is TGTGCCAGTAGTTTTGGAAGGGGCTATGGCTACACCTTC.

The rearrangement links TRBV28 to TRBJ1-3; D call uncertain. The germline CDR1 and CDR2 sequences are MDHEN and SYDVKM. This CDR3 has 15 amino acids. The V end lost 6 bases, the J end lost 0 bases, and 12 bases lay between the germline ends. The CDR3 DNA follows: TGTGCCAGCAGCAGGTATCTTCTCTCTGGAAACACCATATATTTT. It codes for CASSRYLLSGNTIYF.

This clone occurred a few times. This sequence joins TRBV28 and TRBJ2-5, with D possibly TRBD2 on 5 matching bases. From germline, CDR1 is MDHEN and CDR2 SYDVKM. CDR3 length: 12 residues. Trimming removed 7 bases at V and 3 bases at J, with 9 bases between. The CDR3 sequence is CASTTGKETQYF. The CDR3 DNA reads TGTGCCAGCACAACCGGGAAAGAGACCCAGTACTTC.

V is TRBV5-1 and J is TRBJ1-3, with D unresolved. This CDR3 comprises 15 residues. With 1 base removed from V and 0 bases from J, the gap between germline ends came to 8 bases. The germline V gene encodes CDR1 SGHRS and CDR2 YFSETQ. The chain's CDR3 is CASSLPEPSGNTIYF. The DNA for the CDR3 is TGCGCCAGCAGCTTGCCCGAGCCCTCTGGAAACACCATATATTTT.

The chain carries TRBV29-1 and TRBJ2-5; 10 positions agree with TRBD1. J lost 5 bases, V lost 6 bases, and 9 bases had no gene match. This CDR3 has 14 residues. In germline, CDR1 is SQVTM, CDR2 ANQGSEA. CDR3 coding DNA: TGCAGCGTAGGGACAGGGGTAATTGGGGAGACCCAGTACTTC. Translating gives CSVGTGVIGETQYF.

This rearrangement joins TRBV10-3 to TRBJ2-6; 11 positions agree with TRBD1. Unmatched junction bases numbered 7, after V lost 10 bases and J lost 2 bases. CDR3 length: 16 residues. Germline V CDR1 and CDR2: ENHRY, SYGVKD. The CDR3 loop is CATAGTGGAGANVLTF. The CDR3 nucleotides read TGTGCCACCGCAGGGACAGGGGGTGCTGGGGCCAACGTCCTGACTTTC.